This TCR beta chain came from a study of early T cells in non-severe SARS-CoV-2 infection. Across the whole study: The study sequenced bulk RNA from unsorted whole blood, with chains unpaired.

At least ten counts were recorded for this clonotype. One junction end does not reproduce the germline sequence, and a read error may be involved. As part of library construction, unique molecular identifiers were attached to individual cDNA molecules. TCRdb itself ran the 5' RACE reads through MiXCR, one entry per CDR3 protein. The sample records just over 80,000 distinct CDR3 sequences, roughly 13% being singletons. The CDR3 is made up of 16 amino acids. CDR1 and CDR2 from the germline V gene are SGHKS and YYEKEE (reference sequence). The clonotype was recovered from an adult who was a healthcare worker with PCR-confirmed SARS-CoV-2 infection or an uninfected control (not recorded which). The chain joins TRBV5-5 to TRBJ1-1; D gene uncertain. Sequencing used whole blood. The CDR3 DNA sequence: TGTGCCAGCAGACATGGGCAGAAGTTAGTGAAGACTGAAGCTTTCTTT. Translating gives CASRHGQKLVKTEAFF.